This entry lists 9 T cell receptor beta chains sequenced from one sample in a study of beta chain features in type 1 diabetes. Of the isolated RNA, all was reverse transcribed, and so the sequenced material was expressed TCRB transcripts. Assay: immunoSEQ multiplex PCR; the TCRdb copy retains only in-frame clones and omits some. The data show 810,000 or so clones, roughly 17% seen once. The sequenced material came from naive CD4+ T cells from blood. The receptors derive from a young woman in good health.

The chain recombines TRBV28 with TRBJ1-5; D is unclear. The V end lost 6 bases, the J end lost 6 bases, and 15 bases lay between the germline ends. The CDR3 has 14 amino acids. Germline V gives CDR1 MDHEN, CDR2 SYDVKM. The CDR3 protein is CASSRHPDLQPQHF. CDR3 nucleotides: TGTGCCAGCAGCCGCCATCCCGATCTTCAGCCCCAGCATTTT. The whole variable domain, remainder taken from reference TRBV28 and TRBJ1-5, is DVKVTQSSRYLVKRTGEKVFLECVQDMDHENMFWYRQDPGLGLRLIYFSYDVKMKEKGDIPEGYSVSREKKERFSLILESASTNQTSMYLCASSRHPDLQPQHFGDGTRLSIL.

The J gene is TRBJ2-2, the V gene TRBV7-9; D gene unclear. This CDR3 contains 16 residues. V was shortened by 2 bases and J by 1 base, with 11 bases between the two germline ends. Germline assignment: CDR1 SEHNR and CDR2 FQNEAQ (reference sequence). The DNA of the CDR3 is TGTGCCAGCAGCTTAAAGTCCCTGTGGAACACCGGGGAGCTGTTTTTT. Translation gives CASSLKSLWNTGELFF.

This clone was counted between two and nine times. The gene calls are TRBV7-9 and TRBJ1-2; 9 bases are shared with TRBD1. The CDR3 consists of 14 residues. V dropped 4 bases and J dropped 6; count of bases not matched to a gene: 6. From germline, CDR1 is SEHNR and CDR2 FQNEAQ (reference sequence). The CDR3 nucleotides are TGTGCCAGCAGCTATGGGACAGGGTTCAATGGCTACACCTTC. Its translation is CASSYGTGFNGYTF.

The rearrangement uses TRBV5-4 and TRBJ1-2, with D perhaps TRBD1 (5 bases). The CDR3 covers 14 residues. Trimming took off 0 bases at V and 4 bases at J, with 10 bases between the two ends. Germline CDR1 reads SGHNT; CDR2 reads YYREEE (reference sequence). The CDR3 nucleotides read TGTGCCAGCAGCTTGGTTGGGGGAAGCTATGGCTACACCTTC. Translating gives CASSLVGGSYGYTF.

This clone was seen only a few times. The chain is built from TRBV5-4 and TRBJ2-7; D call uncertain. The CDR3 consists of 14 residues. CDR1 is SGHNT, CDR2 YYREEE, per germline (reference sequence). Trimming removed 0 bases at V and 6 bases at J, with 13 bases between. The DNA for the CDR3 is TGTGCCAGCAGCTTGGCCGGAAGCTTAAGCGAGCAGTACTTC. It encodes CASSLAGSLSEQYF.

The rearrangement joins TRBV28 to TRBJ1-1, with D perhaps TRBD1 (6 bases). The CDR3 loop spans 16 amino acids. Trimming cost V 6 bases and J 1 base, with 18 bases left between them. Germline CDR1 and CDR2: MDHEN and SYDVKM. CDR3 DNA sequence: TGTGCCAGCAGGACACCCTCAGGGGCTAAGAACACTGAAGCTTTCTTT. Its protein product is CASRTPSGAKNTEAFF.

This clone has more than one count but fewer than ten. The chain couples TRBV5-1 to TRBJ1-1, with 7 bases fitting TRBD1. The CDR3 loop spans 13 amino acids. Per the germline V gene, CDR1 is SGHRS and CDR2 is YFSETQ. V lost 3 bases and J lost 3; bases outside the gene matches: 2. The CDR3 sequence: CASSYGTDTEAFF. The DNA for the CDR3 is TGCGCCAGCAGCTACGGGACAGACACTGAAGCTTTCTTT.

The chain is built from TRBV7-9 and TRBJ2-4; either TRBD1 or TRBD2 may fit D (5 bases each). V was shortened by 2 bases and J by 7 bases, with 18 bases between the two germline ends. The CDR3 has 16 amino acids. Germline values: CDR1 SEHNR, CDR2 FQNEAQ (reference sequence). CDR3 residues: CASSLSPREKGNIQYF. For the CDR3, the DNA is TGTGCCAGCAGCTTAAGTCCCAGGGAGAAAGGGAACATTCAGTACTTC.

V gene TRBV2 combines with J gene TRBJ2-6; D tentatively fits TRBD1 or TRBD2 (5 bases each). CDR3 length: 18 amino acids. Deletions cut 7 bases from V and 1 base from J, with 20 bases between. CDR1 is SNHLY, CDR2 FYNNEI, per germline. The CDR3 DNA reads TGTGCCAGCAACTTATCCGGGACCCGTCGGTCTGGGGCCAACGTCCTGACTTTC. Its protein is CASNLSGTRRSGANVLTF.